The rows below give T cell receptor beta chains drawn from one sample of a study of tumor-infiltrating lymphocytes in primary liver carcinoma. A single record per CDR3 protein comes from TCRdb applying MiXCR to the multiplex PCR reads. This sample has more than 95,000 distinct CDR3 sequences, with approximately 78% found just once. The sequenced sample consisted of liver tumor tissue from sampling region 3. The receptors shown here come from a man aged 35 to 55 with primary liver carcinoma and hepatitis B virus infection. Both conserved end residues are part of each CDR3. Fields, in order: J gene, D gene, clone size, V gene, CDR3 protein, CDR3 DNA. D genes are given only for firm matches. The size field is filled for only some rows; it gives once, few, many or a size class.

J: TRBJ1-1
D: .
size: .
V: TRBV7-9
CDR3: CASSLGQLRPEPNTGAFF
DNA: TGTGCCAGCAGTTTAGGCCAACTCCGTCCGGAACCGAACACTGGAGCTTTCTTT

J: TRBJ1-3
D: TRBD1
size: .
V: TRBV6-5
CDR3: CARSHDPRTGIAGSTIYF
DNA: TGTGCCAGAAGTCACGATCCGAGGACAGGGATCGCTGGAAGCACCATATATTTT

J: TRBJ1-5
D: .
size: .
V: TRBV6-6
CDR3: CANSDWESNQPQHF
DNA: TGTGCCAACAGTGACTGGGAAAGTAATCAGCCCCAGCATTTT

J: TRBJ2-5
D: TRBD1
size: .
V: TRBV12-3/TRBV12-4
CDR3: CASSSDRAQESQYF
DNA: TGTGCCAGTAGCTCTGACAGGGCCCAAGAGAGCCAGTACTTC

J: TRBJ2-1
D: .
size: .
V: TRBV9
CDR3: CAISLSEYNEQFF
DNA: TGTGCCATCAGCCTCAGCGAGTACAATGAGCAGTTCTTC

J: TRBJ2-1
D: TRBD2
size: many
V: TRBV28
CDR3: CASRGTNNEQFF
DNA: TGTGCCAGCAGGGGGACTAACAATGAGCAGTTCTTC

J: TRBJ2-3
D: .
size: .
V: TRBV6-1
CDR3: CPSIPGPLGDTQYF
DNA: TGTCCCAGCATTCCTGGGCCTTTGGGGGATACGCAGTATTTT

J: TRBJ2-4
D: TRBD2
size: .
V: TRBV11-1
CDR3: CASSFPWTSGTKNIQCF
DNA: TGTGCCAGCAGCTTTCCCTGGACTAGCGGGACCAAAAATATTCAATGCTTC

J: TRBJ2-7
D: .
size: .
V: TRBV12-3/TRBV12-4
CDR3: CASSPLGKEQYF
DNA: TGTGCCAGCAGCCCCTTGGGCAAGGAGCAGTACTTC

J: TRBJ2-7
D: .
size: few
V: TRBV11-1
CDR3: CASSPRTAGLREQYF
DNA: TGTGCCAGCAGCCCTCGGACAGCAGGACTACGCGAGCAGTACTTC